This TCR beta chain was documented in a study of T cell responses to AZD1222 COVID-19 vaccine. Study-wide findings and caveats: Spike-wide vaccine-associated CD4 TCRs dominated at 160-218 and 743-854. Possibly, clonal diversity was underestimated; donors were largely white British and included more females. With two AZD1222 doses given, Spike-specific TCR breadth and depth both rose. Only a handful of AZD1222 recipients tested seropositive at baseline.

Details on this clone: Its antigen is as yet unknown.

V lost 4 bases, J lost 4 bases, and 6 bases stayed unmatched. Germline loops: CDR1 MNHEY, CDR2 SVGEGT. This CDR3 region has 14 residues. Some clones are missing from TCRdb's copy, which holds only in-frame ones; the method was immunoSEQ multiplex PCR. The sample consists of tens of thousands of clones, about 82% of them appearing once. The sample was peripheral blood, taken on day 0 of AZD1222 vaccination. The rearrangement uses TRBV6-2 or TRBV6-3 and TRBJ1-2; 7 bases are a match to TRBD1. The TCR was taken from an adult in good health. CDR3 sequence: CASSSGQPLYGYTF. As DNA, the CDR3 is TGTGCCAGCAGTTCGGGACAGCCCCTCTATGGCTACACCTTC.